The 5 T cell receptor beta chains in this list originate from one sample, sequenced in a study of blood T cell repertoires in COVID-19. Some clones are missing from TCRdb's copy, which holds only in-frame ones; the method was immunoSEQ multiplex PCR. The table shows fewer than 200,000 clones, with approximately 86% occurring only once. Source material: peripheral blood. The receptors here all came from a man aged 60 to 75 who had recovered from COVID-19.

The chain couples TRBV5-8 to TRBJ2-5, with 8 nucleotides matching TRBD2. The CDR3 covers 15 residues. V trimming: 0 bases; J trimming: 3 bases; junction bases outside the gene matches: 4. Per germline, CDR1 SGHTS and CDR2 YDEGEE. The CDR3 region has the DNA TGTGCCAGCAGCTTGGGCCGACTAGCGAAAGAGACCCAGTACTTC. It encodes CASSLGRLAKETQYF.

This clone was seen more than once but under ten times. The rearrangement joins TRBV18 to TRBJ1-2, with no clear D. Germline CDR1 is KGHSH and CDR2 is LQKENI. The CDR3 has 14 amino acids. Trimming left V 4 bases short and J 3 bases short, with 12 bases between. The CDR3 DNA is TGTGCCAGCTCACTAGGGAGTTCAGACTATGGCTACACCTTC. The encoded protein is CASSLGSSDYGYTF.

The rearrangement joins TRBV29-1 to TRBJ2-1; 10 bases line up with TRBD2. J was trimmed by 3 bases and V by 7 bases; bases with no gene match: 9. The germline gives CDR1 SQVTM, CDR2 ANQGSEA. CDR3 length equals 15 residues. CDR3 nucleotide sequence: TGCAGCGCTCGGAAGACTAGCGGGTTCTACAATGAGCAGTTCTTC. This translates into CSARKTSGFYNEQFF.

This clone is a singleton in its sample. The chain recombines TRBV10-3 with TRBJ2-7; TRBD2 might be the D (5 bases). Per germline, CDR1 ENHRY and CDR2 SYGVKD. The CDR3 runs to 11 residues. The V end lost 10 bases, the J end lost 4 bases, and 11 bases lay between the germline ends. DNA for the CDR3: TGTGCCACCGTAGGGAGTTACGAGCAGTACTTC. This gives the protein CATVGSYEQYF.

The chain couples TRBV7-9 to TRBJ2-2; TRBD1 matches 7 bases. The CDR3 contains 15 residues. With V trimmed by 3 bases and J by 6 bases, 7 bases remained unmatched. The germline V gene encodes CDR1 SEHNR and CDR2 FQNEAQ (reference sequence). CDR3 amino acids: CASSFPTGLPGELFF. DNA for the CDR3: TGTGCCAGCAGCTTCCCGACAGGGCTACCCGGGGAGCTGTTTTTT. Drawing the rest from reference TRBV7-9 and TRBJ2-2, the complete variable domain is DTGVSQNPRHKITKRGQNVTFRCDPISEHNRLYWYRQTLGQGPEFLTYFQNEAQLEKSRLLSDRFSAERPKGSFSTLEIQRTEQGDSAMYLCASSFPTGLPGELFFGEGSRLTVL.